One sample yielded the 27 T cell receptor beta chains listed below, sequenced in a study of esophageal squamous cell carcinoma under preoperative chemotherapy. The time point is: after preoperative PTX-NDP chemotherapy. One entry per CDR3 protein results from TCRdb running MiXCR on the PCR reads. This table holds around 11,000 distinct CDR3 sequences, roughly 65% found once. The specimen was taken from a patient given preoperative chemotherapy. The receptors shown here come from a human donor with esophageal squamous cell carcinoma. The donor label of this sample is uncertain.

The table lists this clonotype with a count of one. V and J are TRBV6-1 and TRBJ2-1, with 11 bases fitting TRBD2. The J call is in doubt because the DNA end fits TRBJ2-5 better. The CDR3 extends over 17 amino acids. Germline V gene sequence: CDR1 MNHNS, CDR2 SASEGT. CDR3 DNA: TGTGCCAGCAGCCCCAGAATAGCGGGAGGGCGTGGGGAGACCCAGTACTTC. Translation gives CASSPRIAGGRGETQYF.

There are a few counts of this clonotype. The genes are TRBV27 and TRBJ2-5; TRBD2 matches 9 bases. CDR3 length: 16 residues. CDR1 and CDR2 (germline): MNHEY, SMNVEV (reference sequence). Trimming took 7 bases from V and 5 from J; bases not matched to a gene: 14. The CDR3, as DNA: TGTGCCAGCACGAGGGCAAGCGGGAGGATGTGGGAGACCCAGTACTTC. Its protein product is CASTRASGRMWETQYF.

V is TRBV6-5 and J is TRBJ2-3; D is perhaps TRBD1 (6 bases). Germline-derived CDR1 and CDR2 are MNHEY and SVGAGI. The CDR3 totals 13 residues. The V and J ends lost 2 bases and 3 bases respectively, with 6 bases between them. CDR3 loop: CASSYRGTDTQYF. The CDR3 coding sequence is TGTGCCAGCAGTTACAGGGGGACAGATACGCAGTATTTT.

The sample holds a few counts of this clonotype. The chain recombines TRBV7-2 with TRBJ2-1; D is ambiguous. The V end was cut by 6 bases, the J end by 10 bases, with 22 bases between. CDR1 and CDR2 from the germline V gene are SGHTA and FQGNSA. This CDR3 has 15 amino acids. In DNA, the CDR3 is TGTGCCAGCAGTTCGGACGTCCTTAGCTCCTACGAGCAGTTCTTC. This translates into CASSSDVLSSYEQFF.

The gene calls are TRBV25-1 and TRBJ2-7; 7 positions agree with TRBD1. CDR1 is MGHDK and CDR2 is SYGVNS in the germline V gene. J lost 2 bases, V lost 3 bases, and 4 bases had no gene match. The CDR3 covers 14 residues. DNA for the CDR3: TGTGCCAGCAGTGAGCCGGGACAGCCCTACGAGCAGTACTTC. It codes for CASSEPGQPYEQYF.

Notes on this clonotype: Compared with germline, one end of the junction differs, possibly owing to a read error. J is TRBJ2-1 and V is TRBV7-7, with a tentative D call TRBD2 (5 bases). TRBJ2-5 explains the end of the DNA better; the J call may be wrong. CDR1 and CDR2 from the germline V gene are SSHAT and FNYEAQ (reference sequence). The CDR3 consists of 13 residues. CDR3 in DNA: TGTGCTAGCAGCTCAACCACGGGGGAGACCCAGTACTTC. This gives the protein CASSSTTGETQYF.

The chain combines TRBV7-7 with TRBJ2-1; D might be TRBD1 (6 bases). The CDR3 totals 12 residues. Germline lookup yields CDR1 SSHAT and CDR2 FNYEAQ (reference sequence). The CDR3 DNA sequence: TGTGCTAGCGCAGGGGTTAGGGAGACCCAGTTCTTC. Protein sequence: CASAGVRETQFF.

Comments on this clonotype: At one end, the junction sequence differs from germline, possibly due to a read error. The V call is TRBV6-1, the J call TRBJ2-4, with D perhaps TRBD1 or TRBD2 (5 bases each). CDR1 and CDR2 from the germline V gene are MNHNS and SASEGT. The CDR3 extends over 16 amino acids. The CDR3 reads CASSELGVRDTDIQYF. DNA for the CDR3: TGTGCCAGCAGTGAATTGGGGGTGAGAGACACAGACATTCAGTATTTC.

As for this clonotype: The junction and the germline gene differ at one end; a read error may be behind it. The chain links TRBV6-1 to TRBJ2-1; no firm D call. The CDR3 covers 15 residues. Germline CDR1 reads MNHNS; CDR2 reads SASEGT. The CDR3 DNA reads TGTGCCAGCAATCCCGGGTCCACCTCCAACAATGAGCAGTTCTTC. Translation gives CASNPGSTSNNEQFF.

By share of the sample, this clonotype is medium-sized. V is TRBV6-1 and J is TRBJ2-1, with TRBD1 matching over 9 bases. The last part of the DNA fits TRBJ2-7 better; the J call may be wrong. Germline V gene sequence: CDR1 MNHNS, CDR2 SASEGT. This CDR3 has 13 amino acids. CDR3 DNA: TGTGCCAGCAGTGAAGGGACAGGGGACGAGCAGTACTTC. Translated: CASSEGTGDEQYF.

In this sample, this clonotype turned up a few times. The rearrangement links TRBV6-1 to TRBJ2-1; 7 nucleotides match TRBD1. CDR1 is MNHNS and CDR2 is SASEGT in the germline V gene. Losses at the gene ends were 7 bases for V and 0 bases for J; bases not matched to a gene: 15. CDR3 length equals 18 residues. The CDR3 here is CASTGTVVVASSYNEQFF. The CDR3 DNA reads as TGTGCCAGCACCGGGACAGTCGTGGTAGCGAGCTCCTACAATGAGCAGTTCTTC.

The sample holds many counts of this clonotype. V is TRBV6-1 and J is TRBJ2-2, with 11 bases fitting TRBD2. V was clipped by 6 bases and J by 1 base; unmatched bases: 4. The CDR3 is 16 residues long. CDR1 is MNHNS and CDR2 is SASEGT in the germline V gene. The CDR3 loop reads CASRDLAGGNTGELFF. CDR3 DNA sequence: TGTGCCAGCAGAGACCTAGCGGGAGGGAACACCGGGGAGCTGTTTTTT.

The chain employs TRBV7-2 and TRBJ2-1; TRBD1 or TRBD2 may be the D gene (5 bases each). V shed 1 base and J shed 5 bases, with 6 bases lying between them. There are 13 residues in the CDR3. The V gene's germline CDR1 is SGHTA and CDR2 FQGNSA. CDR3 in amino acids: CASSLVGDNEQFF. The CDR3 DNA sequence: TGTGCCAGCAGCTTAGTGGGGGACAATGAGCAGTTCTTC. Based on the CDR3 plus reference TRBV7-2 and TRBJ2-1, the full variable domain is GAGVSQSPSNKVTEKGKDVELRCDPISGHTALYWYRQSLGQGLEFLIYFQGNSAPDKSGLPSDRFSAERTGGSVSTLTIQRTQQEDSAVYLCASSLVGDNEQFFGPGTRLTVL.

This sequence joins TRBV6-1 and TRBJ2-1; no definite D call. The end of the DNA fits TRBJ2-7 better, so the J call may be wrong. The germline V gene has CDR1 MNHNS and CDR2 SASEGT. This CDR3 contains 12 residues. The CDR3 DNA reads TGTGCCAACTGGGTCAGCAAAAATGAGCAGTACTTC. Residues: CANWVSKNEQYF.

This clonotype was counted many times. V is TRBV6-4 and J is TRBJ2-3, with 7 positions matching TRBD2. The CDR3 spans 14 residues. CDR1 and CDR2 from the germline V gene are MRHNA and SNTAGT. Germline trimming cut 4 bases from V and 0 bases from J; bases unmatched to any gene: 1. The CDR3 DNA follows: TGTGCCAGCAGTGCCGGGAGGAGCACAGATACGCAGTATTTT. Residues: CASSAGRSTDTQYF.

V and J are TRBV6-2 or TRBV6-3 and TRBJ2-3, with 10 bases aligning to TRBD2. The J call is doubtful: the DNA matches TRBJ2-7 better. Germline CDR1 is MNHEY and CDR2 is SVGEGT. The CDR3 extends over 14 amino acids. The CDR3 loop reads CASHRAGGIYEQYF. The CDR3 bases are TGTGCCAGCCATCGAGCGGGGGGGATCTACGAGCAGTACTTC.

The gene calls are TRBV6-1 and TRBJ2-5; D uncertain. The CDR3 is 12 residues long. Trimming shortened V by 8 bases and J by 2 bases, and 9 bases separated the two germline ends. Germline lookup yields CDR1 MNHNS and CDR2 SASEGT. As DNA, the CDR3 is TGTGCCAGCTCAGGAGTTCAAGAGACCCAGTACTTC. It is translated as CASSGVQETQYF.

V usage is TRBV6-1 and J usage is TRBJ2-1, with no clear D. Between the trimmed V and J ends, which lost 4 bases and 9 bases, there was a span of 7 bases. This CDR3 has 11 amino acids. Germline CDR1 is MNHNS and CDR2 is SASEGT. This chain's CDR3 is CASSVLSEQFF. The CDR3 DNA sequence: TGTGCCAGCAGTGTCCTTAGTGAGCAGTTCTTC.

With regard to this clonotype: A read error may produce the germline difference seen at one junction end. The V gene is TRBV7-9, the J gene TRBJ2-4, with D tentatively TRBD1 or TRBD2 (5 bases each). CDR1 and CDR2 from the germline V gene are SEHNR and FQNEAQ (reference sequence). The CDR3 runs to 15 residues. The CDR3 spells CASSSGQRDKNIQYF. In nucleotides, the CDR3 is TGTGCCAGCAGCTCGGGGCAGAGAGACAAAAACATTCAGTATTTC.

The chain joins TRBV6-1 to TRBJ2-3, with 8 nucleotides matching TRBD1. J lost 1 base, V lost 5 bases, and 2 bases had no gene match. The CDR3 is 14 residues long. Germline CDR1 MNHNS, CDR2 SASEGT. The CDR3 DNA reads as TGTGCCAGCAGTCTGGACAGGGGCACAGATACGCAGTATTTT. It yields the protein CASSLDRGTDTQYF.

With regard to this clonotype: An end of the junction does not agree with germline; a read error may underlie this. The chain joins TRBV6-1 to TRBJ2-4, with D perhaps given as TRBD1 or TRBD2 (5 bases each). The CDR3 extends over 13 amino acids. CDR1 is MNHNS, CDR2 SASEGT, per germline. Here the CDR3 DNA reads TGTGCCAGGGGGGAAGGGGCCAGAGATATTCAGTACTTT. It is translated as CARGEGARDIQYF.

Of note for this clonotype: Just one base apart from a much larger clone, this may be a read error. Here the CDR3 omits its conserved ending phenylalanine or tryptophan, so a read error is the likely source. The V call is TRBV4-1, the J call TRBJ2-1, with D perhaps assigned TRBD1 or TRBD2 (5 bases each). The germline V gene has CDR1 MGHRA and CDR2 YSYEKL. This CDR3 spans 15 amino acids. Trimming removed 1 base at V and 0 bases at J, with 7 bases between. CDR3 region: CASSQGGYSYNEQFL. Here the CDR3 DNA reads TGCGCCAGCAGCCAAGGGGGGTACTCCTACAATGAGCAGTTCTTA.

Points on this clonotype: At one boundary the junction diverges from the germline segment, which might be a read error. V is TRBV11-2 and J is TRBJ2-7; 7 positions match TRBD1. The CDR3 is made up of 17 amino acids. Germline V gene lookup returns CDR1 SGHAT and CDR2 FQNNGV. Here the CDR3 reads CASSLDQPGQRSYEQYF. The CDR3 DNA follows: TGTGCCAGCAGCCTAGACCAACCGGGACAGAGATCCTACGAGCAGTACTTC.

Concerning this clonotype itself: A much more abundant neighbour one base away suggests this may be a read error. V gene TRBV5-3 combines with J gene TRBJ2-3, with D unclear. TRBV5-3 counts as an open reading frame of uncertain function. V lost 3 bases to trimming and J lost 6 bases, with 5 bases between them. This CDR3 comprises 11 residues. The CDR3 sequence is CARSWNDTQYF. Written as DNA, the CDR3 is TGTGCCAGAAGCTGGAACGATACGCAGTATTTT.

V is TRBV5-1 and J is TRBJ1-1, with D perhaps TRBD1 (6 bases). V was shortened by 4 bases and J by 1 base, with 14 bases between the two germline ends. Germline V lookup: CDR1 SGHRS, CDR2 YFSETQ. This CDR3 is 15 amino acids long. The CDR3 nucleotides are TGCGCCAGCAGCGGACGGGACACCCCGAACACTGAAGCTTTCTTT. It codes for CASSGRDTPNTEAFF.

This clonotype was recorded a few times. The chain joins TRBV6-1 to TRBJ2-7; 11 nucleotides align to TRBD1. CDR1 and CDR2 (germline): MNHNS, SASEGT. The ends lost 7 bases at V and 7 bases at J; junction bases unmatched: 21. This CDR3 has 18 amino acids. The CDR3: CASTRSPLGQGVTREQYF. The CDR3 DNA is TGTGCCAGCACCCGAAGCCCCTTGGGACAGGGGGTTACAAGGGAGCAGTACTTC.

CDR3: CASGLAGASYEQFF. Here the CDR3 DNA reads TGTGCCAGCGGACTAGCGGGAGCATCCTACGAGCAGTTCTTC. J is TRBJ2-1 and V is TRBV6-1; 13 bases fit TRBD2. Germline V CDR1 and CDR2: MNHNS, SASEGT. The CDR3 has 14 amino acids. V was pared by 8 bases and J by 10 bases, with 8 bases of the junction left unmatched.